The TCR beta chain under discussion was sequenced for a study of blood T cell repertoires in COVID-19. About the study: The study drew acute and convalescent COVID-19 samples from the United States, Italy and Spain. The analysed material was cDNA or gDNA that came from T cells, B-cell-depleted T cells, or PBMCs.

Germline V gene data show CDR1 as MNHEY and CDR2 as SVGEGT. This CDR3 comprises 17 residues. The germline V and J ends were trimmed by 3 bases and 2 bases, with 17 bases remaining between them. Authors' analysis steps: Nucleated cell counts were estimated from reference gene primer amplification. Data came from immunoSEQ multiplex PCR; TCRdb stores just in-frame clones and leaves some out. From that table come the V and J calls and clone size; the DNA was used to work out D and trimming. Seen here are about 26,000 clones, roughly 90% observed once, and the top ten hold about 11%. This TCR was recovered from a man in his 70s with acute or convalescent COVID-19. What was sequenced was peripheral blood. This chain joins TRBV6-2 or TRBV6-3 and TRBJ1-5; D is perhaps TRBD1 (5 bases). This chain's CDR3 is CASSYRGQGYGNQPQHF. In nucleotides, the CDR3 is TGTGCCAGCAGTTATAGGGGTCAGGGATATGGCAATCAGCCCCAGCATTTT.